This passage covers 25 T cell receptor beta chains from one sample sequenced in a study of post-analysis software for immune sequencing data. Tagging with unique molecular identifiers was a feature of the TCR beta cDNA libraries. TCRdb used MiXCR to reprocess the PCR reads, holding one entry per CDR3 protein. The sample yields roughly 600,000 distinct CDR3 sequences, about 44% seen once. No antigen is known for these receptors. Study findings and constraints: Compared with controls, patients had more of about 5 TRBV segments, including TRBV5-6, TRBV5-1 and TRBV20-1.

The sequenced sample consisted of blood. Receptors originate from a girl aged 5-17 years with multiple sclerosis.

The chain is built from TRBV12-3 or TRBV12-4 and TRBJ2-1; D might be TRBD1 or TRBD2, each matching 5 bases. The CDR3 is 14 residues long. V was shortened by 6 bases and J by 7 bases, with 16 bases between the two germline ends. CDR3 DNA sequence: TGTGCCAGCAGCCTCTCCGGGACGAAGAATGAGCAGTTCTTC. Protein: CASSLSGTKNEQFF.

Notes on this clonotype: At one boundary the junction diverges from the germline segment, which might be a read error. This rearrangement joins TRBV6-4 to TRBJ2-6, with a weak D call TRBD2 (6 bases). From germline, CDR1 is MRHNA and CDR2 SNTAGT. The CDR3 length is 16 residues. DNA of the CDR3: TGTGCCAGCGGAGAGACGGGAGACTCTGGGGCCAACGTCCGGACTTTC. It is translated as CASGETGDSGANVRTF.

The chain recombines TRBV29-1 with TRBJ2-5; no clear D gene. Looked up from germline, CDR1 is SQVTM and CDR2 is ANQGSEA. The CDR3 has 12 amino acids. V lost 4 bases and J 5 bases, leaving 11 bases between the germline ends. The CDR3 DNA is TGCAGCGTTGGGAAGTCGCGGGAGACCCAGTACTTC. Amino acids: CSVGKSRETQYF.

The chain uses TRBV12-3 or TRBV12-4 and TRBJ2-3, with unresolved D. Trimming cost V 9 bases and J 6 bases, with 19 bases left between them. The CDR3 runs to 14 residues. In nucleotides, the CDR3 is TGTGCCAGTCGCGGTGGAGTTGGGTGGGATACGCAGTATTTT. Protein product: CASRGGVGWDTQYF.

This clonotype was detected a few times. This sequence may be a read error, since a much larger clone differs from it by one base. In nucleotides, the CDR3 is TGCGCCAGCAGCTTGGCCCTCCCCGGGACAGGGGCCTACGAGCGGTACTTC. Protein: CASSLALPGTGAYERYF. This chain joins TRBV5-1 and TRBJ2-7, with 10 bases lining up with TRBD1. The CDR3 is 17 amino acids. Per germline, CDR1 SGHRS and CDR2 YFSETQ.

The rearrangement links TRBV12-3 or TRBV12-4 to TRBJ2-3; no definite D call. The CDR3 is 14 amino acids. Trimming removed 1 base at V and 1 base at J, with 6 bases between. The CDR3 spells CASSLGSRTDTQYF. The CDR3 nucleotides read TGTGCCAGCAGTTTAGGCAGCCGCACAGATACGCAGTATTTT.

In its sample, this clonotype was seen a few times. The chain links TRBV5-1 to TRBJ2-5; TRBD1 matches at 7 bases. Matching the DNA end better, TRBJ2-7 makes the J call doubtful. The CDR3 contains 14 residues. Germline values: CDR1 SGHRS, CDR2 YFSETQ. CDR3 protein: CASSLGQGVNEQYF. The CDR3 region has the DNA TGCGCCAGCAGCTTGGGGCAGGGGGTGAACGAGCAGTACTTC.

V is TRBV27 and J is TRBJ2-3; D tentatively reads TRBD1 or TRBD2 (6 bases each). V shed 0 bases and J shed 1 base, with 11 bases lying between them. CDR3 length: 16 residues. Germline values: CDR1 MNHEY, CDR2 SMNVEV (reference sequence). CDR3 sequence reads: CASSLSTGGGTDTQYF. DNA for the CDR3: TGTGCCAGCAGTTTATCCACCGGGGGCGGCACAGATACGCAGTATTTT.

This clonotype showed up many times. The chain recombines TRBV4-1 with TRBJ2-7; 8 bases agree with TRBD2. Germline V lookup: CDR1 MGHRA, CDR2 YSYEKL. The CDR3 sequence is 16 residues long. Trimming cost V 1 base and J 1 base; bases outside gene matches: 6. The CDR3 loop is CASSQGRASGSYEQYF. CDR3 DNA sequence: TGCGCCAGCAGCCAAGGTCGGGCTAGCGGGTCCTACGAGCAGTACTTC.

This clonotype was counted at least ten times. This chain joins TRBV5-1 and TRBJ2-5; TRBD1 matches at 7 bases. V was pared by 4 bases and J by 2 bases, with 2 bases of the junction left unmatched. The CDR3 length is 13 residues. CDR1 and CDR2 from the germline V gene are SGHRS and YFSETQ. CDR3 in amino acids: CASSGGQQETQYF. The CDR3 DNA reads TGCGCCAGCAGCGGGGGACAGCAAGAGACCCAGTACTTC.

The V call is TRBV6-1, the J call TRBJ1-5, with TRBD1 matching over 7 bases. Unmatched junction bases numbered 4, after V lost 5 bases and J lost 3 bases. The CDR3 spans 14 residues. Per germline, CDR1 MNHNS and CDR2 SASEGT. DNA of the CDR3: TGTGCCAGCAGTCAGGACAGGCTCAATCAGCCCCAGCATTTT. Its translation: CASSQDRLNQPQHF.

The table lists this clonotype with a few counts. This chain links TRBV6-5 with TRBJ2-5, with 8 bases identical to TRBD2. Germline CDR1 and CDR2: MNHEY and SVGAGI. This CDR3 has 15 residues. The J segment lost 1 base and the V segment lost 0 bases, leaving 1 base of the junction unmatched. The CDR3 loop reads CASSYSTSGQETQYF. The CDR3 DNA reads as TGTGCCAGCAGTTACTCTACTAGCGGCCAAGAGACCCAGTACTTC.

This chain connects TRBV29-1 to TRBJ1-2; D is undetermined. CDR1 and CDR2 (germline): SQVTM, ANQGSEA. CDR3 length: 14 amino acids. The V end was cut by 0 bases, the J end by 5 bases, with 13 bases between. CDR3 amino acids: CSVEDESLGYGYTF. Written as DNA, the CDR3 is TGCAGCGTTGAAGACGAATCGTTGGGGTATGGCTACACCTTC.

The chain uses TRBV27 and TRBJ1-2; 9 bases agree with TRBD1. V shed 4 bases, J shed 7 bases, and the junction held 10 bases outside the gene matches. Germline CDR1 MNHEY, CDR2 SMNVEV (reference sequence). The CDR3 is made up of 15 amino acids. The CDR3 is CASSWGTGNDRGYTF. CDR3 nucleotide sequence: TGTGCCAGCAGTTGGGGGACAGGGAATGATCGTGGCTACACCTTC.

In this sample, this clonotype turned up a few times. The chain links TRBV29-1 to TRBJ2-3, with D perhaps matching TRBD2 (5 bases). In germline, CDR1 is SQVTM, CDR2 ANQGSEA. The V and J ends lost 8 bases and 7 bases respectively, with 19 bases between them. The CDR3 consists of 13 residues. CDR3 sequence reads: CSIGPADPNTQYF. The CDR3 nucleotides read TGCAGCATTGGTCCAGCGGACCCGAATACGCAGTATTTT.

The DNA for the CDR3 is TGTGCCAGCAACATGTTCGGGGCGCCGGGCTACACCTTC. Residues: CASNMFGAPGYTF. The rearrangement joins TRBV12-3 or TRBV12-4 to TRBJ1-2; possible D gene TRBD1, 5 bases. Trimming removed 7 bases from V and 8 bases from J, with 17 bases in between. The length of the CDR3 is 13 residues.

The genes are TRBV29-1 and TRBJ2-3; 9 nucleotides line up with TRBD2. Trimming removed 3 bases from V and 1 base from J; junction bases left unmatched: 5. This CDR3 contains 15 residues. In germline, CDR1 is SQVTM, CDR2 ANQGSEA. The CDR3: CSVDALAGRTDTQYF. In nucleotides, the CDR3 is TGCAGCGTTGACGCACTAGCGGGCCGCACAGATACGCAGTATTTT.

The CDR3 region is CASSDLWDGTASTDTQYF. The CDR3, as DNA: TGTGCCAGCAGTGATCTTTGGGACGGGACAGCCAGCACAGATACGCAGTATTTT. The V gene is TRBV12-3 or TRBV12-4, the J gene TRBJ2-3; TRBD1 matches at 7 bases. The V and J ends lost 5 bases and 0 bases, in that order; junction bases with no gene match: 14. The CDR3 spans 18 residues.

This clonotype was picked up a small number of times. V is TRBV7-9 and J is TRBJ2-3; D uncertain. The CDR3 covers 13 residues. V lost 1 base and J lost 11, with 13 bases in between. Germline V gene sequence: CDR1 SEHNR, CDR2 FQNEAQ (reference sequence). The CDR3 nucleotides are TGTGCCAGCAGCTTAGGCATCGGAGCGCGGCAGTATTTT. This encodes CASSLGIGARQYF.

This clonotype was seen a few times. The J gene is TRBJ1-6, the V gene TRBV12-3 or TRBV12-4; no reliable D call. This CDR3 region has 15 residues. The V and J ends lost 5 bases and 11 bases respectively, with 19 bases between them. CDR3 loop: CASSPGRSSRAPLHF. CDR3 bases: TGTGCCAGCAGTCCCGGGCGGTCCTCGAGGGCACCCCTCCACTTT.

The chain is built from TRBV12-3 or TRBV12-4 and TRBJ1-5; no definite D call. The CDR3 has 15 residues. V was trimmed by 6 bases and J by 6 bases, leaving 18 bases between them. Here the CDR3 DNA reads TGTGCCAGCAGCTCTGGGCCGGGAACGGCTCAGCCCCAGCATTTT. It yields the protein CASSSGPGTAQPQHF.

J is TRBJ2-7 and V is TRBV25-1; D is possibly TRBD2 (5 bases). The CDR3 is made up of 14 amino acids. CDR1 and CDR2 from the germline V gene are MGHDK and SYGVNS. The V end was cut by 3 bases, the J end by 3 bases, with 12 bases between. The CDR3 spells CASSEGFGVYEQYF. CDR3 coding DNA: TGTGCCAGCAGTGAGGGATTCGGGGTCTACGAGCAGTACTTC.

The chain combines TRBV7-2 with TRBJ2-3; TRBD1 is a possible D gene (5 bases). The germline V and J ends were trimmed by 1 base and 5 bases, with 19 bases remaining between them. The germline gives CDR1 SGHTA, CDR2 FQGNSA. The CDR3 runs to 17 residues. The CDR3 nucleotides read TGTGCCAGCAGCTTAGATTATAGGGGTAGGGCGGTAGATACGCAGTATTTT. Translating it yields CASSLDYRGRAVDTQYF. Full variable domain (remainder filled in from reference TRBV7-2 and TRBJ2-3): GAGVSQSPSNKVTEKGKDVELRCDPISGHTALYWYRQSLGQGLEFLIYFQGNSAPDKSGLPSDRFSAERTGGSVSTLTIQRTQQEDSAVYLCASSLDYRGRAVDTQYFGPGTRLTVL.

This sequence joins TRBV7-9 and TRBJ1-1; unclear D gene. The CDR3 spans 13 residues. The V gene lost 5 bases and the J gene lost 6 bases, with 13 bases spanning the gap. From germline, CDR1 is SEHNR and CDR2 FQNEAQ (reference sequence). In DNA, the CDR3 is TGTGCCAGCAGCCAGGCCCCTCACGCTGAAGCTTTCTTT. It is translated as CASSQAPHAEAFF.

This clonotype was counted only a few times. The V and J genes are TRBV12-3 or TRBV12-4 and TRBJ1-2, with D maybe TRBD1 (5 bases). V was pared by 3 bases and J by 6 bases, with 11 bases between. This CDR3 has 13 residues. CDR3 sequence reads: CASSFIDRNGYTF. The CDR3 nucleotides are TGTGCCAGCAGTTTTATTGACAGAAATGGCTACACCTTC.